These 15 T cell receptor beta chains originate from one sample sequenced in a study of shared clonotypes between healthy human individuals. Repertoires were generated with immunoSEQ multiplex PCR, while TCRdb's copy carries only in-frame clones and drops some. This table holds some 2.1 million clones, just over 90% found once. Positive CCR7 selection of CD45RO-negative cells yielded the naive CD8 cells, and terminally differentiated effector memory CD45RA+ cells were excluded. Sample: naive CD8+ T cells from PBMCs. Every receptor here comes from a man younger than 35 in good health. Some clones in this sample may be carry-over from other donors' samples.

This clone appeared a single time. This chain joins TRBV6-1 and TRBJ2-7; 10 bases are a match to TRBD1. Germline V gene sequence: CDR1 MNHNS, CDR2 SASEGT. Trimming at V came to 3 bases and at J to 3 bases, leaving 8 bases not matched to a gene. This CDR3 is built from 16 residues. CDR3 coding DNA: TGTGCCAGCAGTGAGACGACCCGGGACAGGGGCTACGAGCAGTACTTC. This translates into CASSETTRDRGYEQYF.

V usage is TRBV7-9 and J usage is TRBJ2-7; 10 bases fit TRBD2. There are 15 residues in the CDR3. CDR1 is SEHNR, CDR2 FQNEAQ, per germline (reference sequence). Trimming took 4 bases from V and 6 from J; bases not matched to a gene: 9. This CDR3 is CASSSGLAEGGEQYF. The CDR3, as DNA: TGTGCCAGCAGCTCTGGACTAGCGGAGGGGGGCGAGCAGTACTTC.

The rearrangement joins TRBV5-3 to TRBJ1-5; perhaps TRBD1 as D (5 bases). TRBV5-3 is designated an ORF whose function remains uncertain. The CDR3 consists of 15 residues. The V gene lost 0 bases and the J gene lost 5 bases, with 12 bases spanning the gap. CDR3 protein: CARSLGSREHQPQHF. The CDR3 DNA follows: TGTGCCAGAAGCTTGGGAAGCAGGGAGCATCAGCCCCAGCATTTT.

The rearrangement uses TRBV7-8 and TRBJ1-5, with TRBD1 matching 7 bases. Trimming removed 3 bases from V and 4 bases from J; junction bases left unmatched: 9. Germline loops: CDR1 SGHVS, CDR2 FQNEAQ. The CDR3 totals 16 residues. The CDR3 DNA follows: TGTGCCAGCAGCTTCTACCCGGGGACAGAAAATCAGCCCCAGCATTTT. This encodes CASSFYPGTENQPQHF.

The chain joins TRBV15 to TRBJ2-6, with D uncertain. Germline-derived CDR1 and CDR2 are LNHNV and YYDKDF (reference sequence). The CDR3 covers 10 residues. The V end was cut by 8 bases, the J end by 4 bases, with 0 bases between. The CDR3 DNA sequence: TGTGCCACCGGGGCCAACGTCCTGACTTTC. Its translation: CATGANVLTF.

V and J are TRBV7-9 and TRBJ1-4; 8 positions agree with TRBD1. This CDR3 is built from 15 residues. V gave up 6 bases and J gave up 1 base; unmatched junction bases: 4. Germline V gene data show CDR1 as SEHNR and CDR2 as FQNEAQ (reference sequence). CDR3 DNA sequence: TGTGCCAGCAGTTATACAGGGGGAACTAATGAAAAACTGTTTTTT. This sequence encodes CASSYTGGTNEKLFF.

The chain links TRBV14 to TRBJ1-1; D is unclear. The V gene's germline CDR1 is SGHDN and CDR2 FVKESK. Trimming removed 0 bases at V and 4 bases at J, with 12 bases between. CDR3 length equals 15 residues. As DNA, the CDR3 is TGTGCCAGCAGCCAAGATTTTTGGCGAGGCACTGAAGCTTTCTTT. This sequence encodes CASSQDFWRGTEAFF.

The chain links TRBV9 to TRBJ1-5; weak D call: TRBD1 (6 bases). The CDR3 is made up of 14 amino acids. Deletions cut 3 bases from V and 7 bases from J, with 14 bases between. Germline V gene sequence: CDR1 SGDLS, CDR2 YYNGEE. Here the CDR3 reads CASSAWDTPQPQHF. CDR3 nucleotide sequence: TGTGCCAGCAGCGCTTGGGACACCCCCCAGCCCCAGCATTTT.

This chain connects TRBV5-8 to TRBJ2-3; 9 nucleotides agree with TRBD2. CDR1 SGHTS and CDR2 YDEGEE come from the germline V gene. The CDR3 sequence is 17 residues long. J lost 1 base, V lost 1 base, and 7 bases had no gene match. The CDR3 region is CASSLLLAGPRTDTQYF. DNA for the CDR3: TGTGCCAGCAGCTTGCTGCTAGCGGGACCACGCACAGATACGCAGTATTTT.

The chain is built from TRBV2 and TRBJ1-1, with no clear D. The V gene's germline CDR1 is SNHLY and CDR2 FYNNEI. This CDR3 spans 14 amino acids. V shed 6 bases and J shed 0 bases, with 11 bases lying between them. The CDR3 nucleotides read TGTGCCAGCAGGGGAGATTACATGAACACTGAAGCTTTCTTT. Translated: CASRGDYMNTEAFF.

Comments on this clone: The junction does not match germline at one end; this may be a read error. The chain has TRBV7-2 and TRBJ2-1; D unresolved. Germline V gene lookup returns CDR1 SGHTA and CDR2 FQGNSA. This CDR3 has 17 amino acids. Written as DNA, the CDR3 is TGTGCCAGCAGCTGGGGTCTTCCCAAGTCCCGATACAATGGGCAGTTCTTC. This codes for CASSWGLPKSRYNGQFF.

V and J are TRBV6-6 and TRBJ2-7, with 8 nucleotides matching TRBD2. Trimming at V came to 0 bases and at J to 2 bases, leaving 3 bases not matched to a gene. The CDR3 sequence is 15 residues long. Germline values: CDR1 MNHNY, CDR2 SVGAGI (reference sequence). The CDR3 DNA is TGTGCCAGCAGTTACTCGGCGGGGGGAACCTACGAGCAGTACTTC. Translating gives CASSYSAGGTYEQYF.

The rearrangement links TRBV27 to TRBJ2-3; D might be TRBD1 or TRBD2, each matching 5 bases. This CDR3 comprises 13 residues. Per the germline V gene, CDR1 is MNHEY and CDR2 is SMNVEV (reference sequence). Trimming left V 5 bases short and J 4 bases short, with 10 bases between. This chain's CDR3 is CASSIRGPDTQYF. CDR3 sequence (DNA): TGTGCCAGCAGTATACGGGGCCCAGATACGCAGTATTTT.

The chain uses TRBV30 and TRBJ1-5, with D possibly TRBD1 on 5 matching bases. Deletions cut 3 bases from V and 6 bases from J, with 21 bases between. This CDR3 is built from 16 residues. CDR1 and CDR2 (germline): GTSNPN, SVGIG (reference sequence). The CDR3 DNA is TGTGCCTGGAGGGACAAAGGGGTTGGGGGAGCTCAGCCCCAGCATTTT. Translating gives CAWRDKGVGGAQPQHF.

CDR3 nucleotides: TGTGCCAGTAGTTCAAGACTAGCGGGAGTTTCTTACAATGAGCAGTTCTTC. This translates into CASSSRLAGVSYNEQFF. The V call is TRBV19, the J call TRBJ2-1, with 12 nucleotides matching TRBD2. CDR1 is LNHDA, CDR2 SQIVND, per germline (reference sequence). Trimming took 5 bases from V and 4 from J; bases not matched to a gene: 9. This CDR3 has 17 amino acids.